The source of this T cell receptor beta chain is a study of vaccination effects on CD4 cells after COVID-19. About this clone itself: Antigen specificity is unknown.

Sequencing was performed with immunoSEQ multiplex PCR; in TCRdb, only in-frame clones are kept and a portion is missing. The sample lists about 38,000 clones, roughly four fifths seen once, with roughly 2% in the top ten. The germline gives CDR1 SGHAT, CDR2 FQNNGV. V dropped 4 bases and J dropped 0; count of bases not matched to a gene: 5. This CDR3 spans 16 amino acids. After expansion with viral peptide pools in the ViraFEST assay, antigen-specific CD4+ T cells were sequenced. It was after 10 days of culture that CD4+ T cells were isolated. Each person got two doses of an mRNA SARS-CoV-2 vaccine, BNT162b2 or mRNA-1273. Vaccine recipients had no previous SARS-CoV-2 infection; their nucleocapsid antibodies were negative. Points from the study as a whole: Clones from infection and from vaccination both contracted markedly late after vaccination. Convalescent patients in the study were few, and early post-infection timepoints were absent.

V gene TRBV11-2 combines with J gene TRBJ2-5, with 10 nucleotides matching TRBD2. Sequences were derived from CD4+ T cells from PBMCs cultured with HCoV-NL63 spike peptides, sampled after COVID-19 vaccination. The clonotype originates from a human donor who received a COVID-19 vaccine. Some clones in this sample may be carry-over from other donors' samples. CDR3 nucleotides: TGTGCCAGCAGCTGGATAGCGGGGGGATACCAAGAGACCCAGTACTTC. This encodes CASSWIAGGYQETQYF.